The TCR beta chain described here comes from a study of PD-1 blockade in classical Hodgkin lymphoma. There are 16 residues in the CDR3. Trimming shortened V by 4 bases and J by 0 bases, and 13 bases separated the two germline ends. Germline CDR1 SNHLY, CDR2 FYNNEI. Method: immunoSEQ multiplex PCR; TCRdb's copy keeps in-frame clones and lacks some. Of 20,000 to 25,000 clones detected, over 60% appear once; the ten largest clones hold approximately 21%. Time point noted: cycle 4 day 1 (C4D1), after about 6 weeks of nivolumab. Every patient was affected by relapse after autologous stem cell transplantation, while exposure to brentuximab vedotin was not uniform.

The receptor's source is a human donor with classical Hodgkin lymphoma. Material: peripheral blood mononuclear cells (PBMCs), obtained before the fourth cycle of nivolumab. The chain couples TRBV2 to TRBJ2-1, with a possible D match to TRBD1 (5 bases). CDR3 region: CASSVRQSVSYNEQFF. The CDR3 DNA is TGTGCCAGCAGTGTCCGACAGAGTGTCTCCTACAATGAGCAGTTCTTC.